This passage covers 19 T cell receptor beta chains from one sample sequenced in a study of identical twins. Each CDR3 protein gets one entry after TCRdb re-called the 5' RACE reads with MiXCR. In the table there are 350,000 to 600,000 distinct CDR3 sequences, 14% of which are singletons. These same data were also listed under a study on yellow fever vaccine responses in identical twins.

The material sequenced was CD4+ T cells sorted from blood. The receptors were gathered from a woman aged 18 to 35 in good health.

The V gene is TRBV19, the J gene TRBJ2-1, with TRBD2 matching over 9 bases. Germline-derived CDR1 and CDR2 are LNHDA and SQIVND (reference sequence). The CDR3 sequence is 16 residues long. With V trimmed by 2 bases and J by 6 bases, 8 bases remained unmatched. The CDR3 region is CASSIRGLALGNEQFF. CDR3 DNA sequence: TGTGCCAGTAGTATAAGAGGACTAGCGTTGGGCAATGAGCAGTTCTTC.

This clonotype has only a few counts. The V and J genes are TRBV12-3 or TRBV12-4 and TRBJ2-1, with 9 bases identical to TRBD1. The V gene end was trimmed by 10 bases and the J gene end by 3 bases; junction bases not matched to a gene: 7. This CDR3 is built from 14 residues. CDR3 sequence (DNA): TGTGCCATTACCTGGGACAGGGACTACAATGAGCAGTTCTTC. This translates into CAITWDRDYNEQFF.

This clonotype was counted between two and nine times. The rearrangement joins TRBV9 to TRBJ2-1; 8 bases are shared with TRBD2. The junction had 2 bases not matched to a gene; V was cut back by 0 bases and J by 6 bases. This CDR3 has 14 residues. Germline-derived CDR1 and CDR2 are SGDLS and YYNGEE. The CDR3 loop reads CASSVVAGGNEQFF. For the CDR3, the DNA is TGTGCCAGCAGCGTAGTGGCGGGGGGCAATGAGCAGTTCTTC.

The J gene is TRBJ2-5, the V gene TRBV24-1; 10 nucleotides agree with TRBD1. The ends lost 4 bases at V and 5 bases at J; junction bases unmatched: 12. Germline loops: CDR1 KGHDR, CDR2 SFDVKD. The length of the CDR3 is 17 residues. CDR3 DNA sequence: TGTGCCACCAGTGACCCCCCCGGCGGGACAGGGGTTGAGACCCAGTACTTC. Its protein product is CATSDPPGGTGVETQYF.

This chain uses TRBV23-1 with TRBJ2-2; TRBD1 matches at 11 bases. TRBV23-1 is treated as an ORF (open reading frame) with a function not yet certain. V shed 9 bases, J shed 6 bases, and the junction held 6 bases outside the gene matches. The CDR3 covers 14 residues. This chain's CDR3 is CARTGTGGAGELFF. The CDR3 nucleotides read TGCGCCAGGACCGGGACAGGGGGTGCCGGGGAGCTGTTTTTT.

This chain joins TRBV6-5 and TRBJ1-1; TRBD1 is a possible D gene (5 bases). CDR1 is MNHEY, CDR2 SVGAGI, per germline. V gave up 2 bases and J gave up 6 bases, with 10 bases separating them. The length of the CDR3 is 13 residues. CDR3 in amino acids: CASSYVGVPEAFF. CDR3 sequence (DNA): TGTGCCAGCAGTTACGTGGGGGTCCCTGAAGCTTTCTTT.

This clonotype came up many times. V gene TRBV12-3 or TRBV12-4 combines with J gene TRBJ2-1, with 7 bases identical to TRBD2. The CDR3 is 16 amino acids. V lost 7 bases, J lost 5 bases, and 14 bases stayed unmatched. Here the CDR3 reads CASTEPRASGNNEQFF. The CDR3 bases are TGTGCCAGCACCGAACCTCGGGCTAGCGGTAACAATGAGCAGTTCTTC.

The chain carries TRBV2 and TRBJ2-7; TRBD2 aligns across 10 bases. The trim removed 4 bases at V and 6 bases at J, leaving 6 bases unmatched. CDR3 size: 14 residues. Germline assignment: CDR1 SNHLY and CDR2 FYNNEI. The CDR3 reads CASSVGAGGLEQYF. CDR3 in DNA: TGTGCCAGCAGTGTCGGAGCGGGGGGGCTCGAGCAGTACTTC.

This clonotype was recorded a few times. The chain combines TRBV21-1 with TRBJ2-7; the table's TRBD1 call for D was not verified on the DNA. TRBV21-1 is classified as a pseudogene. CDR3 length: 16 amino acids. The CDR3 sequence is CASSDLWDRGLYEQYF. DNA of the CDR3: TGTGCCAGCAGCGACCTCTGGGACAGGGGCCTCTACGAGCAGTACTTC.

The chain combines TRBV4-2 with TRBJ2-1, with D possibly being TRBD2 (7 bases). Trimming left V 0 bases short and J 6 bases short, with 18 bases between. Germline V gives CDR1 LGHNA, CDR2 YNFKEQ. This CDR3 is built from 17 residues. The chain's CDR3 is CASSQEGGVREVNEQFF. The CDR3 DNA sequence: TGTGCCAGCAGCCAAGAAGGGGGGGTTCGGGAGGTCAATGAGCAGTTCTTC.

In its sample, this clonotype was seen a few times. The V call is TRBV10-3, the J call TRBJ2-5, with D tentatively TRBD1 (6 bases). V was shortened by 6 bases and J by 1 base, with 9 bases between the two germline ends. Germline V gene lookup returns CDR1 ENHRY and CDR2 SYGVKD. The CDR3 has 13 residues. The chain's CDR3 is CAIRGQSQETQYF. CDR3 nucleotide sequence: TGTGCCATCAGAGGACAGAGCCAAGAGACCCAGTACTTC.

This chain uses TRBV6-1 with TRBJ1-2; D not certain. The V gene lost 7 bases and the J gene lost 1 base, with 16 bases spanning the gap. The germline gives CDR1 MNHNS, CDR2 SASEGT. The CDR3 consists of 15 residues. The CDR3 reads CASNSMDRLNYGYTF. The CDR3 DNA sequence: TGTGCCAGCAACTCCATGGACCGGCTTAACTATGGCTACACCTTC.

This rearrangement joins TRBV19 to TRBJ1-2; D remains unclear. The length of the CDR3 is 13 residues. V was pared by 4 bases and J by 7 bases, with 13 bases between. Germline V gene lookup returns CDR1 LNHDA and CDR2 SQIVND (reference sequence). The CDR3: CASSKPGRSGYTF. CDR3 coding DNA: TGTGCCAGTAGTAAACCCGGTCGGAGTGGCTACACCTTC. The full variable domain, completed using reference TRBV19 and TRBJ1-2, is DGGITQSPKYLFRKEGQNVTLSCEQNLNHDAMYWYRQDPGQGLRLIYYSQIVNDFQKGDIAEGYSVSREKKESFPLTVTSAQKNPTAFYLCASSKPGRSGYTFGSGTRLTVV.

The chain recombines TRBV20-1 with TRBJ2-5; the D gene is possibly TRBD2 (5 bases). This CDR3 spans 13 amino acids. Between the trimmed V and J ends, which lost 7 bases and 5 bases, there was a span of 17 bases. Germline CDR1 is DFQATT and CDR2 is SNEGSKA (reference sequence). The CDR3 here is CSVLPASMETQYF. The DNA for the CDR3 is TGCAGTGTTCTACCGGCTAGCATGGAGACCCAGTACTTC.

The rearrangement joins TRBV20-1 to TRBJ2-2, with TRBD2 identical over 8 bases. CDR3 size: 15 residues. CDR1 and CDR2 from the germline V gene are DFQATT and SNEGSKA (reference sequence). Trimming cost V 6 bases and J 0 bases; bases outside gene matches: 6. CDR3 residues: CSARRGGTNTGELFF. The CDR3 nucleotides read TGCAGTGCCCGACGGGGGGGAACGAACACCGGGGAGCTGTTTTTT.

The chain couples TRBV9 to TRBJ1-1; tentatively, D is TRBD1 (5 bases). The CDR3 sequence is 15 residues long. The ends were cut back, 0 bases at V and 2 bases at J, with 11 bases in the middle. Germline CDR1 is SGDLS and CDR2 is YYNGEE. CDR3: CASSVELDRNTEAFF. The CDR3 DNA reads TGTGCCAGCAGCGTAGAGCTAGACAGAAACACTGAAGCTTTCTTT.

This chain links TRBV7-2 with TRBJ2-7, with TRBD2 identical over 13 bases. Germline CDR1 reads SGHTA; CDR2 reads FQGNSA. There are 15 residues in the CDR3. Trimming removed 5 bases from V and 7 bases from J; junction bases left unmatched: 8. The CDR3 here is CASSIGLAGVSEQYF. Here the CDR3 DNA reads TGTGCCAGCAGCATCGGACTAGCGGGAGTGTCAGAGCAGTACTTC. The full variable domain, in which reference TRBV7-2 and TRBJ2-7 provide the parts outside the CDR3, is GAGVSQSPSNKVTEKGKDVELRCDPISGHTALYWYRQSLGQGLEFLIYFQGNSAPDKSGLPSDRFSAERTGGSVSTLTIQRTQQEDSAVYLCASSIGLAGVSEQYFGPGTRLTVT.

The chain is built from TRBV11-2 and TRBJ2-5; tentatively, D is TRBD1 (6 bases). The V gene's germline CDR1 is SGHAT and CDR2 FQNNGV. Trimming took off 0 bases at V and 2 bases at J, with 13 bases between the two ends. This CDR3 has 16 residues. In DNA form, the CDR3 reads TGTGCCAGCAGCTTAGAGTTCCTAGGGGGACAAGAGACCCAGTACTTC. This gives the protein CASSLEFLGGQETQYF.

On this clonotype itself: This likely comes from a read error, as the CDR3 has no conserved phenylalanine or tryptophan at its end. The J gene is TRBJ2-7, the V gene TRBV28; a weak D match, TRBD2 (6 bases). Trimming cost V 5 bases and J 6 bases, with 14 bases left between them. Germline V gene sequence: CDR1 MDHEN, CDR2 SYDVKM. The CDR3 contains 13 residues. The CDR3 nucleotides read TGTGCCAGCAGTCCATACGTAGCGGTCGAGCAGTACTGC. This translates into CASSPYVAVEQYC.